Below are 27 T cell receptor beta chains sequenced from a single sample in a study of PD-L1 blockade in urothelial cancer. TCRdb's table, derived via immunoSEQ multiplex PCR, lists solely in-frame clones and lacks some. The table has about 57,000 clones, about four fifths seen once. The time point: pretreatment peripheral blood. Sequenced here: PBMCs, sampled around atezolizumab (anti-PD-L1) treatment. The receptors come from a man between 65 and 79 years old with urothelial cancer.

The sample holds a few counts of this clone. V and J are TRBV5-6 and TRBJ2-5, with TRBD1 as a possible D gene (5 bases). The CDR3 length is 13 residues. Germline CDR1 is SGHDT and CDR2 is YYEEEE. The V end lost 0 bases, the J end lost 2 bases, and 5 bases lay between the germline ends. DNA for the CDR3: TGTGCCAGCAGCTTGGGACAGCAAGAGACCCAGTACTTC. The encoded protein is CASSLGQQETQYF.

This clone has just a few counts. The genes are TRBV5-1 and TRBJ1-4; TRBD1 agrees at 7 bases. V lost 5 bases to trimming and J lost 6 bases; unmatched junction nucleotides: 7. Germline loops: CDR1 SGHRS, CDR2 YFSETQ. This CDR3 is 14 amino acids long. The DNA for the CDR3 is TGCGCCAGCAGTCCCGGACAGGAGCATGAAAAACTGTTTTTT. It translates to CASSPGQEHEKLFF. Using reference TRBV5-1 and TRBJ1-4 for the parts outside the CDR3, the full variable domain is KAGVTQTPRYLIKTRGQQVTLSCSPISGHRSVSWYQQTPGQGLQFLFEYFSETQRNKGNFPGRFSGRQFSNSRSEMNVSTLELGDSALYLCASSPGQEHEKLFFGSGTQLSVL.

This chain uses TRBV15 with TRBJ1-3, with D tentatively TRBD1 (5 bases). Trimming stripped 5 bases from V and 4 bases from J, with 18 bases between. Per germline, CDR1 LNHNV and CDR2 YYDKDF (reference sequence). There are 16 residues in the CDR3. This CDR3 reads CATSHDLVGAGNTIYF. The DNA of the CDR3 is TGTGCCACCAGCCACGATCTGGTAGGGGCAGGAAACACCATATATTTT.

The chain carries TRBV6-6 and TRBJ2-3; no clear D gene. The germline CDR1 and CDR2 sequences are MNHNY and SVGAGI (reference sequence). This CDR3 has 15 residues. V was trimmed by 0 bases and J by 5 bases, leaving 12 bases between them. The CDR3 here is CASSYSRPSGDTQYF. For the CDR3, the DNA is TGTGCCAGCAGTTACTCGAGGCCAAGTGGAGATACGCAGTATTTT.

The V and J genes are TRBV7-9 and TRBJ2-7; D not resolved. The CDR3 has 13 amino acids. In germline, CDR1 is SEHNR, CDR2 FQNEAQ (reference sequence). V was trimmed by 2 bases and J by 0 bases, leaving 5 bases between them. CDR3 residues: CASSLTNSYEQYF. CDR3 DNA sequence: TGTGCCAGCAGCTTAACTAACTCCTACGAGCAGTACTTC.

The genes are TRBV28 and TRBJ2-3; tentatively, D is TRBD2 (6 bases). Germline CDR1 is MDHEN and CDR2 is SYDVKM. V dropped 6 bases and J dropped 2 bases, with 9 bases sitting between them. CDR3 length: 13 residues. CDR3 sequence (DNA): TGTGCCAGCAGCCGGGGGAACACAGATACGCAGTATTTT. It codes for CASSRGNTDTQYF.

The chain couples TRBV7-6 to TRBJ2-7; 7 bases are shared with TRBD2. With V trimmed by 5 bases and J by 2 bases, 9 bases remained unmatched. Germline V CDR1 and CDR2: SGHVS, FNYEAQ. The CDR3 spans 15 residues. The CDR3 DNA reads as TGTGCCAGCAGCCCCCGCGGGGGAGGGCCCTACGAGCAGTACTTC. Translated, it gives CASSPRGGGPYEQYF.

The CDR3 bases are TGTGCCAGCAGTTACTCGAGACAGGGGATTTCTGAAGCTTTCTTT. Its protein product is CASSYSRQGISEAFF. This chain links TRBV6-5 with TRBJ1-1; 8 bases line up with TRBD1. Per the germline V gene, CDR1 is MNHEY and CDR2 is SVGAGI. This CDR3 comprises 15 residues. V lost 0 bases, J lost 6 bases, and 6 bases stayed unmatched.

This clone occurred a few times. The chain is built from TRBV5-1 and TRBJ2-7, with 9 bases aligning to TRBD1. This CDR3 spans 16 amino acids. CDR1 SGHRS and CDR2 YFSETQ come from the germline V gene. V trimming: 4 bases; J trimming: 2 bases; junction bases outside the gene matches: 10. The CDR3 coding sequence is TGCGCCAGCAGCCGGACAGGGGCGGCCGCGGCCTACGAGCAGTACTTC. Its translation: CASSRTGAAAAYEQYF. The variable domain in full, completed from reference TRBV5-1 and TRBJ2-7, reads KAGVTQTPRYLIKTRGQQVTLSCSPISGHRSVSWYQQTPGQGLQFLFEYFSETQRNKGNFPGRFSGRQFSNSRSEMNVSTLELGDSALYLCASSRTGAAAAYEQYFGPGTRLTVT.

A few counts support this clone. The chain links TRBV7-9 to TRBJ2-1; 13 positions match TRBD2. V shed 1 base, J shed 1 base, and the junction held 7 bases outside the gene matches. The CDR3 totals 19 residues. Germline lookup yields CDR1 SEHNR and CDR2 FQNEAQ (reference sequence). As DNA, the CDR3 is TGTGCCAGCAGCTTAGTTTGGACTAGCGGGAGCTCTTCCTACAATGAGCAGTTCTTC. It codes for CASSLVWTSGSSSYNEQFF.

The rearrangement joins TRBV10-3 to TRBJ1-4; a weak D match, TRBD1 (6 bases). Per germline, CDR1 ENHRY and CDR2 SYGVKD. V lost 0 bases and J 8 bases, leaving 10 bases between the germline ends. The CDR3 covers 14 residues. Here the CDR3 reads CAISESTGREKLFF. CDR3 coding DNA: TGTGCCATCAGTGAGTCAACAGGGCGGGAAAAACTGTTTTTT.

The CDR3 here is CASRTGTNYGYTF. The CDR3 DNA follows: TGTGCCAGCAGAACCGGGACAAACTATGGCTACACCTTC. The chain is built from TRBV6-6 and TRBJ1-2, with D possibly TRBD1 on 6 matching bases. The CDR3 is 13 residues long. V lost 6 bases to trimming and J lost 2 bases, with 10 bases between them. CDR1 and CDR2 from the germline V gene are MNHNY and SVGAGI (reference sequence).

This chain uses TRBV6-1 with TRBJ2-7; 7 bases agree with TRBD2. V was clipped by 8 bases and J by 1 base; unmatched bases: 5. The CDR3 is made up of 13 amino acids. Germline CDR1 is MNHNS and CDR2 is SASEGT. The CDR3 here is CASPGLSSYEQYF. The CDR3 DNA is TGTGCCAGCCCGGGACTATCATCCTACGAGCAGTACTTC.

Points on this clone: Other DNA sequences in this specimen translate into the identical CDR3. The CDR3 here is CASSGLGGETQYF. In nucleotides, the CDR3 is TGTGCCAGTAGTGGACTAGGAGGAGAGACCCAGTACTTC. The rearrangement joins TRBV19 to TRBJ2-5, with TRBD2 matching 7 bases. J gave up 4 bases and V 5 bases, and 4 bases lay outside the gene matches. Germline V gene lookup returns CDR1 LNHDA and CDR2 SQIVND (reference sequence). There are 13 residues in the CDR3.

This chain joins TRBV12-5 and TRBJ2-6; D perhaps matches TRBD1 (5 bases). CDR1 LGHNT and CDR2 FRNRAP come from the germline V gene. Trimming took off 5 bases at V and 1 base at J, with 9 bases between the two ends. CDR3 length equals 15 residues. This CDR3 reads CASGPQGSGANVLTF. The CDR3 DNA reads TGTGCTAGTGGTCCCCAGGGTTCTGGGGCCAACGTCCTGACTTTC. The full variable domain, in which reference TRBV12-5 and TRBJ2-6 provide the parts outside the CDR3, is DARVTQTPRHKVTEMGQEVTMRCQPILGHNTVFWYRQTMMQGLELLAYFRNRAPLDDSGMPKDRFSAEMPDATLATLKIQPSEPRDSAVYFCASGPQGSGANVLTFGAGSRLTVL.

This sequence joins TRBV7-9 and TRBJ1-3; no clear D gene. There are 14 residues in the CDR3. Trimming left V 5 bases short and J 0 bases short, with 8 bases between. CDR1 and CDR2 (germline): SEHNR, FQNEAQ (reference sequence). The CDR3 nucleotides read TGTGCCAGCAGCCTGGGGAGCTCTGGAAACACCATATATTTT. It translates to CASSLGSSGNTIYF.

The V call is TRBV7-3, the J call TRBJ2-5; D is ambiguous. Germline V gene sequence: CDR1 SGHTA, CDR2 FQGTGA. This CDR3 has 12 residues. Trimming took off 5 bases at V and 5 bases at J, with 9 bases between the two ends. CDR3 in amino acids: CASSILSETQYF. CDR3 nucleotide sequence: TGTGCCAGCAGCATTTTGAGTGAGACCCAGTACTTC.

The chain has TRBV6-1 and TRBJ1-5; D remains unclear. The V gene's germline CDR1 is MNHNS and CDR2 SASEGT. CDR3 length: 14 amino acids. V was cut by 4 bases and J by 4 bases, with 11 bases left in between. For the CDR3, the DNA is TGTGCCAGCAGTGGGCCTGGGGAGAATCAGCCCCAGCATTTT. This sequence encodes CASSGPGENQPQHF.

The chain joins TRBV7-2 to TRBJ2-7, with TRBD1 as a possible D gene (5 bases). Trimming pared 6 bases from V and 0 bases from J, leaving 12 bases between. Looked up from germline, CDR1 is SGHTA and CDR2 is FQGNSA. The CDR3 extends over 14 amino acids. For the CDR3, the DNA is TGTGCCAGCAGTATACAACAGGTCTCCTACGAGCAGTACTTC. It codes for CASSIQQVSYEQYF. The whole variable domain, remainder taken from reference TRBV7-2 and TRBJ2-7, is GAGVSQSPSNKVTEKGKDVELRCDPISGHTALYWYRQSLGQGLEFLIYFQGNSAPDKSGLPSDRFSAERTGGSVSTLTIQRTQQEDSAVYLCASSIQQVSYEQYFGPGTRLTVT.

The chain employs TRBV4-3 and TRBJ2-2; the D gene is possibly TRBD2 (6 bases). Trimming removed 0 bases from V and 6 bases from J, with 14 bases in between. There are 16 residues in the CDR3. Germline CDR1 reads LGHNA; CDR2 reads YSLEER. CDR3: CASSQDPAGGPGELFF. The CDR3 DNA follows: TGCGCCAGCAGCCAAGACCCCGCCGGGGGACCCGGGGAGCTGTTTTTT.

The chain uses TRBV19 and TRBJ1-1; tentative D call: TRBD1 (5 bases). Germline CDR1 is LNHDA and CDR2 is SQIVND (reference sequence). The CDR3 length is 14 residues. With 0 bases removed from V and 7 bases from J, the gap between germline ends came to 12 bases. This CDR3 reads CASSIDPTTVEAFF. For the CDR3, the DNA is TGTGCCAGTAGTATAGATCCGACGACAGTTGAAGCTTTCTTT.

The chain uses TRBV2 and TRBJ2-7, with a tentative D call TRBD1 (6 bases). Trimming took 6 bases from V and 2 from J, leaving 11 bases between them. Germline V gives CDR1 SNHLY, CDR2 FYNNEI. CDR3 length equals 13 residues. DNA for the CDR3: TGTGCCAGCAGCCGGGACACCGCCTACGAGCAGTACTTC. Its protein is CASSRDTAYEQYF.

This chain uses TRBV6-4 with TRBJ2-3; TRBD1 matches at 9 bases. This CDR3 region has 14 residues. Unmatched junction bases numbered 5, after V lost 6 bases and J lost 4 bases. The germline V gene encodes CDR1 MRHNA and CDR2 SNTAGT. The CDR3: CASSATGGPDTQYF. The CDR3 nucleotides read TGTGCCAGCAGCGCTACAGGGGGCCCAGATACGCAGTATTTT.

V usage is TRBV19 and J usage is TRBJ1-1, with 7 bases identical to TRBD1. Germline V gene lookup returns CDR1 LNHDA and CDR2 SQIVND (reference sequence). V was pared by 11 bases and J by 3 bases, with 12 bases of the junction left unmatched. This CDR3 contains 14 residues. CDR3 sequence (DNA): TGTGCCTGCTTTCGAGACAGGGAGGACACTGAAGCTTTCTTT. Its protein is CACFRDREDTEAFF.

The gene calls are TRBV5-1 and TRBJ2-7; 9 bases are a match to TRBD1. V was pared by 4 bases and J by 7 bases, with 9 bases of the junction left unmatched. The length of the CDR3 is 14 residues. Germline V CDR1 and CDR2: SGHRS, YFSETQ. DNA for the CDR3: TGCGCCAGCAGCCCTGGAACAGGGGGCAGGGAGCAGTACTTC. Protein: CASSPGTGGREQYF. The variable domain in full, completed from reference TRBV5-1 and TRBJ2-7, reads KAGVTQTPRYLIKTRGQQVTLSCSPISGHRSVSWYQQTPGQGLQFLFEYFSETQRNKGNFPGRFSGRQFSNSRSEMNVSTLELGDSALYLCASSPGTGGREQYFGPGTRLTVT.

A few counts support this clone. The chain links TRBV30 to TRBJ1-1; 7 bases are a match to TRBD1. The CDR3 has 14 amino acids. Germline values: CDR1 GTSNPN, CDR2 SVGIG (reference sequence). V dropped 5 bases and J dropped 0; count of bases not matched to a gene: 6. CDR3 nucleotides: TGTGCCTGGGGGGGACAGCTCATGAACACTGAAGCTTTCTTT. Amino acids: CAWGGQLMNTEAFF.

This clone was observed a few times. The rearrangement links TRBV5-5 to TRBJ1-1, with D possibly matching TRBD1 (6 bases). The germline gives CDR1 SGHKS, CDR2 YYEKEE (reference sequence). The CDR3 runs to 15 residues. Trimming removed 0 bases from V and 1 base from J, with 10 bases in between. CDR3 nucleotides: TGTGCCAGCAGCTTGGTCACAGGGTGGAACACTGAAGCTTTCTTT. Translation gives CASSLVTGWNTEAFF.